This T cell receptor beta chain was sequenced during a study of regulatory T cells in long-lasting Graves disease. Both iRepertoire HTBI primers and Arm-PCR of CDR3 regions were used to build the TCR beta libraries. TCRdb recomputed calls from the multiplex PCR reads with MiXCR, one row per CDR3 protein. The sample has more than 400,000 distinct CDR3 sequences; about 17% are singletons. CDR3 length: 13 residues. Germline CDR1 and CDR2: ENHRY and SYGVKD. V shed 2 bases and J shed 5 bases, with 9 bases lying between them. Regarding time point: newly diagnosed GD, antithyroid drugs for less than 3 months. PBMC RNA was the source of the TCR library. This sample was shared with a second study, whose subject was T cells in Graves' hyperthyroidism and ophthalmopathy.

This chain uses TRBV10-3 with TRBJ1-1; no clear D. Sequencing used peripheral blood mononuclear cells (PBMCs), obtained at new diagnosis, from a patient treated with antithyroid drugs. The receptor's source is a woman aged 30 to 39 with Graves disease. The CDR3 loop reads CAISERGLTEAFF. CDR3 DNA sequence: TGTGCCATCAGTGAGCGCGGGCTGACTGAAGCTTTCTTT.